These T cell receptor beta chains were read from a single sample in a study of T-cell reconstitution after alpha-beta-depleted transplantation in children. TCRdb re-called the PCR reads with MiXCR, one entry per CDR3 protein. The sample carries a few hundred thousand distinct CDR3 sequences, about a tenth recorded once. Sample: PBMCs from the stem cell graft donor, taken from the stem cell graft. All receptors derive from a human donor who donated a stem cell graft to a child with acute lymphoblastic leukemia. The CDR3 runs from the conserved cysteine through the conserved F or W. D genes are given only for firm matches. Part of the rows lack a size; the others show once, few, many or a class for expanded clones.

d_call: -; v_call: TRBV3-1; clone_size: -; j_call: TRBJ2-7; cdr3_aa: CASSPGEPPYYEQYF; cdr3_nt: TGTGCCAGCAGCCCGGGAGAACCCCCCTACTACGAGCAGTACTTC
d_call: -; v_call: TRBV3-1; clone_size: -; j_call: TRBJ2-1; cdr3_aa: CASSQLDSPEQFF; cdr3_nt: TGTGCCAGCAGCCAATTGGACAGCCCGGAGCAGTTCTTC
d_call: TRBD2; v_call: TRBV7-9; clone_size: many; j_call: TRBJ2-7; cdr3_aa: CASSGPGLGPYEQYF; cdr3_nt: TGTGCCAGCAGCGGCCCGGGACTAGGGCCCTACGAGCAGTACTTC
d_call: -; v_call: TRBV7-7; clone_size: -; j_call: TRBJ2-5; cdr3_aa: CASSPRGKETQYF; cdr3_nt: TGTGCTAGCAGCCCGAGGGGGAAAGAGACCCAGTACTTC
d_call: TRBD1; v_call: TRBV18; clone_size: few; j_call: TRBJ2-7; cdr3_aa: CASSPGQGLEQYF; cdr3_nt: TGTGCCAGCTCACCGGGACAGGGGCTCGAGCAGTACTTC
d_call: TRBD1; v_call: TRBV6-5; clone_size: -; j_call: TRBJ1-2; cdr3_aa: CASSYSPSGTGNYGYTF; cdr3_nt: TGTGCCAGCAGTTACTCGCCCTCCGGGACAGGGAACTATGGCTACACCTTC
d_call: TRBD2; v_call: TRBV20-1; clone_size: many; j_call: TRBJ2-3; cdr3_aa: CSATPGAGAVDTQYF; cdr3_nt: TGCAGTGCTACCCCCGGGGCGGGAGCGGTAGATACGCAGTATTTT
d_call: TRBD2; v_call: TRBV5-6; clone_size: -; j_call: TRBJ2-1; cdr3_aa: CASSHNLAGPYNEQFF; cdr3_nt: TGTGCCAGCAGTCATAATCTAGCGGGACCCTACAATGAGCAGTTCTTC
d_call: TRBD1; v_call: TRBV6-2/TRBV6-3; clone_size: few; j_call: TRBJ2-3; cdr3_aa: CASSPNDRGLGDTQYF; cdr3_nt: TGTGCCAGCAGTCCGAACGACAGGGGGCTTGGAGATACGCAGTATTTT
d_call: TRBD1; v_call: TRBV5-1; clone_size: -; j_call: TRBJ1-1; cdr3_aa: CASSLGQGGSTEAFF; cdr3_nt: TGCGCCAGCAGCCTGGGACAGGGAGGAAGCACTGAAGCTTTCTTT
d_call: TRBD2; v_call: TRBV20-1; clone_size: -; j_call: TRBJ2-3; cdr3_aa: CSAGREGSTDTQYF; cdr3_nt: TGCAGTGCTGGGCGGGAGGGTAGCACAGATACGCAGTATTTT
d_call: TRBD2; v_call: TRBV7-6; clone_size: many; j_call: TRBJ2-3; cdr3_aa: CASSYDAGAQYF; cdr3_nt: TGTGCCAGCAGCTACGACGCGGGGGCGCAGTATTTT
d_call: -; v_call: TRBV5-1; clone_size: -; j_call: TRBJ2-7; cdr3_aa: CASSSTSGVYEQYF; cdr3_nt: TGCGCCAGCAGCTCCACCTCAGGGGTCTACGAGCAGTACTTC
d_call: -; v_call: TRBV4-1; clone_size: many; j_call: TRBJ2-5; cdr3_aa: CASRKVIQSPETQYF; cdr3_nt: TGCGCCAGCAGGAAAGTTATCCAATCCCCAGAGACCCAGTACTTC
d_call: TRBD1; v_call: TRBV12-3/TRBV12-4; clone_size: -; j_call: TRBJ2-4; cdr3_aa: CASTTGAAKNIQYF; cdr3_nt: TGTGCCAGCACCACAGGGGCGGCCAAAAACATTCAGTACTTC
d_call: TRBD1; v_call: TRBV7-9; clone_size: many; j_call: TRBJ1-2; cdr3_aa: CASSLRTGGDYGYTF; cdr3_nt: TGTGCCAGCAGCCTCAGGACAGGGGGCGACTATGGCTACACCTTC
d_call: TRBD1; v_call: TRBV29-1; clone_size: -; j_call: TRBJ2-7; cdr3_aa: CSVGIDRGPEQYF; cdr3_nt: TGCAGCGTGGGTATTGACAGGGGCCCCGAGCAGTACTTC
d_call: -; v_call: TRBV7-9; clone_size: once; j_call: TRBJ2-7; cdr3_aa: CASTPKASPTYEQYF; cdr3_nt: TGTGCCAGCACCCCAAAGGCCAGCCCCACCTACGAGCAGTACTTC
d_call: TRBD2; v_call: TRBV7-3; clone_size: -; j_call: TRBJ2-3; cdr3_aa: CASSPAGTSGTLADTQYF; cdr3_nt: TGTGCCAGCAGCCCTGCTGGGACTAGCGGGACCCTCGCAGATACGCAGTATTTT
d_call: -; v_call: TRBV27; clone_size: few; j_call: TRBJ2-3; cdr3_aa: CASSLGGSSTDTQYF; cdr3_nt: TGTGCCAGCAGTTTAGGCGGATCAAGCACAGATACGCAGTATTTT
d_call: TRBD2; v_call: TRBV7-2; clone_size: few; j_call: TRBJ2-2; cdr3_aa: CASSLAGGPGSNGELFF; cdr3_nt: TGTGCCAGCAGCTTAGCGGGAGGGCCCGGGAGCAACGGGGAGCTGTTTTTT
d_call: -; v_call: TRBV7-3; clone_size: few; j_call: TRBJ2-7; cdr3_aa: CASSLIGGPGGEQYF; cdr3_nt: TGTGCCAGCAGCTTAATTGGGGGACCGGGCGGCGAGCAGTACTTC
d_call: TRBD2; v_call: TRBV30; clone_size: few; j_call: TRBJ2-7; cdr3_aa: CAGQPGTSGRWYEQYF; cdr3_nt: TGTGCCGGCCAGCCGGGGACTAGCGGGAGATGGTACGAGCAGTACTTC
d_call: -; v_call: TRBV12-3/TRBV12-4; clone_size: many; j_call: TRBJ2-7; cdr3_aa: CASSFAIYEQYF; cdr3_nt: TGTGCCAGCAGTTTCGCGATCTACGAGCAGTACTTC
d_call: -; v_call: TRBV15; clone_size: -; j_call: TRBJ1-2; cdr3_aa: CATSRGTSAPYGYTF; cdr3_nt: TGTGCCACCAGCAGGGGGACATCGGCCCCCTATGGCTACACCTTC
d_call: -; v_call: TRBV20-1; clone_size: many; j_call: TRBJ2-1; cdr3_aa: CSARDWTVDHNEQFF; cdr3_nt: TGCAGTGCTAGAGACTGGACCGTAGACCACAATGAGCAGTTCTTC
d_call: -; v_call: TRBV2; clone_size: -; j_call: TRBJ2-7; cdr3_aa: CASERGEQYF; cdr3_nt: TGTGCCAGCGAGAGGGGGGAGCAGTACTTC
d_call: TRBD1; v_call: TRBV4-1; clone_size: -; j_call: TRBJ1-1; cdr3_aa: CASSQVGQMNTEAFF; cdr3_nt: TGCGCCAGCAGCCAGGTGGGACAGATGAACACTGAAGCTTTCTTT
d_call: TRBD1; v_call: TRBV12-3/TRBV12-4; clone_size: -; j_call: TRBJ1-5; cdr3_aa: CASSLTGDGQPQHF; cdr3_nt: TGTGCCAGCAGTTTAACAGGGGATGGGCAGCCCCAGCATTTT
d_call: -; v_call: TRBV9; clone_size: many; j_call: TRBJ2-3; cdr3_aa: CASSTNTDTQYF; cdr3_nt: TGTGCCAGCAGCACCAACACAGATACGCAGTATTTT
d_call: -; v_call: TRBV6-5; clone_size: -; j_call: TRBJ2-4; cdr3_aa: CASSYDEVSKNIQYF; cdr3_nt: TGTGCCAGCAGTTACGATGAGGTATCCAAAAACATTCAGTACTTC
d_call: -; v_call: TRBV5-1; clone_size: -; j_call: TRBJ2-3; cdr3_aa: CASSYSGGMTTDTQYF; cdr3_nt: TGCGCCAGCAGCTATTCAGGCGGGATGACAACAGATACGCAGTATTTT